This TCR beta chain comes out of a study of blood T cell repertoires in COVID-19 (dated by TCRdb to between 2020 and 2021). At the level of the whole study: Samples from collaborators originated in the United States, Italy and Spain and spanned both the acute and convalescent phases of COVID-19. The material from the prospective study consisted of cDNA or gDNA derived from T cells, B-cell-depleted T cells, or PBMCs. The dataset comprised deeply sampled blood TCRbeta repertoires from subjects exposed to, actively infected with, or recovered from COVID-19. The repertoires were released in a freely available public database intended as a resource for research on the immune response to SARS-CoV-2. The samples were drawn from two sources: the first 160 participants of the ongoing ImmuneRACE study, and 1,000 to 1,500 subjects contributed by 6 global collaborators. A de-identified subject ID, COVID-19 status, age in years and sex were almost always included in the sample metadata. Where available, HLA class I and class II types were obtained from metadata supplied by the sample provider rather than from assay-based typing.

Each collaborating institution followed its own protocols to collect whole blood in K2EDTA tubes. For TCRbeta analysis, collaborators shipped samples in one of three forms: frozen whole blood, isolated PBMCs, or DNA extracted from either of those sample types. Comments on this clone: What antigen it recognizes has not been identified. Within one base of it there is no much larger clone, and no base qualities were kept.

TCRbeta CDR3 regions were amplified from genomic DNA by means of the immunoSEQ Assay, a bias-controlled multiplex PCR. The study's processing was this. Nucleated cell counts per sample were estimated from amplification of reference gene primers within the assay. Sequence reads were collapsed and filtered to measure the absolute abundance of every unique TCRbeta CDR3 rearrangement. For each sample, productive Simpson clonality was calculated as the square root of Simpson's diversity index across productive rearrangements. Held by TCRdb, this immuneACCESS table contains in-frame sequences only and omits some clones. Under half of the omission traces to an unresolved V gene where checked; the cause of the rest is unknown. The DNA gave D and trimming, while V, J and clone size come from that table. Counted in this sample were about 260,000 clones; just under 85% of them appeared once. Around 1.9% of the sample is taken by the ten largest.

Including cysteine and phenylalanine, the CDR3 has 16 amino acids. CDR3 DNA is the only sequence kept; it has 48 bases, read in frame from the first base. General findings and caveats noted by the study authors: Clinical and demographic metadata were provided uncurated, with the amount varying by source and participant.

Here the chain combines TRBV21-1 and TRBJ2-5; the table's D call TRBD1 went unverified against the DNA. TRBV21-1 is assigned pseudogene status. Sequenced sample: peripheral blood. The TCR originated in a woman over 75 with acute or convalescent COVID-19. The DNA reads TGTGCCAGCAGCAAATACAGGTTCGCGTACCAAGAGACCCAGTACTTC. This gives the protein CASSKYRFAYQETQYF.